This TCR beta chain came from a study of control samples from healthy donors and cancer patients (dated by TCRdb to the early 2020s). This clone was seen more than once but under ten times. The antigen this receptor binds is unknown. Base qualities are missing; no much larger clone stands one base away. Library preparation was by the immunoSEQ multiplex PCR assay. TCRdb provides this immuneACCESS table in a form limited to in-frame rearrangements. Some clones are lacking; in checked studies, under half of them reflect an unresolved V gene, and why the rest are absent is not known. This sample gives around 150,000 clones in total; 96% of them show up just once. The ten largest make up approximately 1% of the sample. The CDR3 starts with the cysteine, ends with the phenylalanine, and has 14 residues. Only the CDR3 DNA is retained, 42 bases long and in frame from the first base. Via the germline V gene, CDR1 is MNHNS and CDR2 SASEGT. V gives up 1 base and J gives up 2 bases, and the segment between their germline ends measures 9 bases.

The receptor was derived from a woman between 25 and 40 years old in good health. The sequenced sample consisted of blood. The chain joins TRBV6-1 to TRBJ2-7; TRBD2 is a possible D gene, resting on 6 matching bases. The base sequence is TGTGCCAGCAGTGAAGGGGGGGAAACCTACGAGCAGTACTTC. This translates into CASSEGGETYEQYF.